What follows is one T cell receptor (beta chain) and its context. The antigen is undetermined. With 3 bases removed from V and 3 bases from J, the gap between germline ends came to 9 bases. The CDR3 loop spans 13 amino acids. From germline, CDR1 is LNHDA and CDR2 SQIVND (reference sequence). These donors were members of the roughly 120-subject validation cohort, a group separate from the approximately 620-subject first cohort. The sample comes from a study of cytomegalovirus exposure and HLA in healthy donors. Study-level points and caveats: Cytomegalovirus association was listed for under 200 TCR beta chains. Reports indicated that the classifier achieved high specificity and sensitivity in diagnosing cytomegalovirus status. Despite most TCR sequences being rare, some public TCRs occurred in many donors.

Profiling relied on immunoSEQ multiplex PCR, and the TCRdb table lists in-frame clones only, not all of them. The sample contains under 85,000 clones, about 92% of which appear only once. Sequenced input: PBMCs. The chain couples TRBV19 to TRBJ2-7; a possible D gene is TRBD1 (6 bases). The origin of this receptor is a man aged 18 to 30 in good health and CMV-seropositive. CDR3 DNA sequence: TGTGCCAGTAGTATTGACAGGAACTACGAGCAGTACTTC. Translated: CASSIDRNYEQYF.